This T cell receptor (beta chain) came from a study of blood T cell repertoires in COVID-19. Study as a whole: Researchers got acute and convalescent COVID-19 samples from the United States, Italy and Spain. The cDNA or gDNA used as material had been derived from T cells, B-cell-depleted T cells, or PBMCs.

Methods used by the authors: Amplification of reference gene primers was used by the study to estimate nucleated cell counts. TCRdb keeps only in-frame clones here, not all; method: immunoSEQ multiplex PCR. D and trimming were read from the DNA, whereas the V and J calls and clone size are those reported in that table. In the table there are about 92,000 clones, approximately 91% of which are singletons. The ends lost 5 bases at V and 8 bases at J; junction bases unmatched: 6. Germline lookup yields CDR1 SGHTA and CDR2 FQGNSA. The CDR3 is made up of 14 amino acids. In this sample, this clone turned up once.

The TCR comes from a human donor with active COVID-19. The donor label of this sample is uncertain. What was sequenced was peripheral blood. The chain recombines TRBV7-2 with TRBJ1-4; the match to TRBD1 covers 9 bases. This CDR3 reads CASSLGTGSEKLFF. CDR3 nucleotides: TGTGCCAGCAGCCTCGGGACAGGGAGCGAAAAACTGTTTTTT.